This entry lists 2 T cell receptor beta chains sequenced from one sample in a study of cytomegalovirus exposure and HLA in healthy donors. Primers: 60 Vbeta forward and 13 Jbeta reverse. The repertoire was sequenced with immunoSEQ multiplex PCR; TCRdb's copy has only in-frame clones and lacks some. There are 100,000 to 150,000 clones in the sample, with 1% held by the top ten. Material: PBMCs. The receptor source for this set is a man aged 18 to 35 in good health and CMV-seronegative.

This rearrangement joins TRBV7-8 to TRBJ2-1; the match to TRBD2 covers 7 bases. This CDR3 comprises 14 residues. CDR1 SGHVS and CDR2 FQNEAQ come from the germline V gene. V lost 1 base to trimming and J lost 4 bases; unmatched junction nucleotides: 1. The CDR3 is CASSLVSGYNEQFF. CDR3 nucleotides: TGTGCCAGCAGCTTAGTTAGCGGGTACAATGAGCAGTTCTTC.

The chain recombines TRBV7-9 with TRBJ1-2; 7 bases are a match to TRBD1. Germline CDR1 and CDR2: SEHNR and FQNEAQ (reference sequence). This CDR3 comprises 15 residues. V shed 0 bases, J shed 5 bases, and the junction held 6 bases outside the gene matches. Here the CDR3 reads CASSLALPRGYGYTF. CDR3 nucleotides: TGTGCCAGCAGCTTAGCGCTCCCCAGGGGGTATGGCTACACCTTC.